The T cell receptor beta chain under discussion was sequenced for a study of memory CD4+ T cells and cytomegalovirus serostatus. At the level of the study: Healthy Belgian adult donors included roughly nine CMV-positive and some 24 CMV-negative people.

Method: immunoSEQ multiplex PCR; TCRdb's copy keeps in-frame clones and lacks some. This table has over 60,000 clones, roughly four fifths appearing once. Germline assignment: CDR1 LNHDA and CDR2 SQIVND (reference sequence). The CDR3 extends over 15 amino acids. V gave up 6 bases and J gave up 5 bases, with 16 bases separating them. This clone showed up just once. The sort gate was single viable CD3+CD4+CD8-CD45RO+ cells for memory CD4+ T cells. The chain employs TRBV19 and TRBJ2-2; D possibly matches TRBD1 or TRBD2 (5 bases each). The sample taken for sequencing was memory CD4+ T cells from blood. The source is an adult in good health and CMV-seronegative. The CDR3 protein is CASRPGGLSTGELFF. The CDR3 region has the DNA TGTGCCAGTAGGCCTGGGGGTCTGAGTACCGGGGAGCTGTTTTTT.